This TCR beta chain emerged from a study of blood T cell repertoires in COVID-19. For the study at large: There were acute and convalescent COVID-19 samples, and they came from the United States, Italy and Spain. From T cells, B-cell-depleted T cells, or PBMCs came the material, which was cDNA or gDNA.

Method: immunoSEQ multiplex PCR; TCRdb's copy keeps in-frame clones and lacks some. Of a few hundred thousand clones listed, approximately 80% are singletons. Germline-derived CDR1 and CDR2 are SGHRS and YFSETQ. The CDR3 consists of 15 residues. V was pared by 4 bases and J by 7 bases, with 11 bases of the junction left unmatched. This receptor was obtained from a human donor in a cohort sampled during active COVID-19. This rearrangement joins TRBV5-1 to TRBJ1-3, with 7 positions matching TRBD1. The source material was peripheral blood. CDR3 protein: CASSTGTDRRNTIYF. The CDR3 coding sequence is TGCGCCAGCAGCACCGGGACAGACCGGCGGAACACCATATATTTT.